A selection of T cell receptor beta chains follows, all from one sample in a study of regulatory T cells in long-lasting Graves disease. One entry per CDR3 protein, called by TCRdb with MiXCR from the multiplex PCR reads. The table lists under 700,000 distinct CDR3 sequences, 16% of them singletons, with 25% in the top ten. Another study also made use of these data, one on T cells in Graves' hyperthyroidism and ophthalmopathy.

Specimen: peripheral blood mononuclear cells (PBMCs), collected at new diagnosis, from a patient treated with antithyroid drugs. Receptor source: a woman aged 35-65 years with Graves disease. Each CDR3 is given with its conserved first and last residue. The order of the fields is V gene, D gene, J gene, clone size, CDR3 DNA, CDR3 protein. A D gene is named only where the DNA matches it firmly. Some rows have no size entry. The others give once, few or many, or a class for an expanded clone.

V gene: TRBV4-1
D gene: -
J gene: TRBJ2-7
clone size: -
CDR3 DNA: TGCGCCAGCAGCCAAGTGGGCCGCGGAGGTTACGAGCAGTACTTC
CDR3 protein: CASSQVGRGGYEQYF

V gene: TRBV12-3/TRBV12-4
D gene: -
J gene: TRBJ1-1
clone size: many
CDR3 DNA: TGTGCCAGCAGTCCCCGCGGGCTTGGTAAAAACACTGAAGCTTTCTTT
CDR3 protein: CASSPRGLGKNTEAFF

V gene: TRBV14
D gene: -
J gene: TRBJ2-2
clone size: -
CDR3 DNA: TGTGCCAGCAGCCAAGTAATAGAGACCGGGGAGCTGTTTTTT
CDR3 protein: CASSQVIETGELFF

V gene: TRBV5-1
D gene: -
J gene: TRBJ2-3
clone size: many
CDR3 DNA: TGCGCCAGCGGGAGACAGGCGAGCACAGATACGCAGTATTTT
CDR3 protein: CASGRQASTDTQYF

V gene: TRBV19
D gene: -
J gene: TRBJ1-1
clone size: -
CDR3 DNA: TGTGCCAGTCAAGCTCGACACGCCGTAAACACTGAAGCTTTCTTT
CDR3 protein: CASQARHAVNTEAFF

V gene: TRBV15
D gene: -
J gene: TRBJ1-5
clone size: -
CDR3 DNA: TGTGCCACCAGCAGAGATTTGGACCAGGATAGCAATCAGCCCCAGCATTTT
CDR3 protein: CATSRDLDQDSNQPQHF

V gene: TRBV12-3/TRBV12-4
D gene: -
J gene: TRBJ2-7
clone size: many
CDR3 DNA: TGTGCCAGCAGTTTGTATGGAACCTACGAGCAGTACTTC
CDR3 protein: CASSLYGTYEQYF

V gene: TRBV5-1
D gene: -
J gene: TRBJ1-1
clone size: few
CDR3 DNA: TGCGCCAGCAGCTTGGAGGCAGGACTGAACACTGACGCTTTCTTT
CDR3 protein: CASSLEAGLNTDAFF

V gene: TRBV2
D gene: -
J gene: TRBJ2-2
clone size: many
CDR3 DNA: TGTGCCAGCAGTGAAGCGAGGGCTGTATCGGAGCTGTTTTTT
CDR3 protein: CASSEARAVSELFF

V gene: TRBV4-1
D gene: TRBD1
J gene: TRBJ2-6
clone size: -
CDR3 DNA: TGCGCCAGCAGCCAAGAGGAGCCGACAGGGTTAGGCTCTGGGGCCAACGTCCTGACTTTC
CDR3 protein: CASSQEEPTGLGSGANVLTF

V gene: TRBV28
D gene: -
J gene: TRBJ1-4
clone size: -
CDR3 DNA: TGTGCCAGCAGGGAGACAGGACCAGAAAAACTGTTTTTT
CDR3 protein: CASRETGPEKLFF

V gene: TRBV27
D gene: TRBD1
J gene: TRBJ1-2
clone size: many
CDR3 DNA: TGTGCCAGCAGTCCGACCCCTGACAGGGTGGGGTCCTATGGCTACACCTTC
CDR3 protein: CASSPTPDRVGSYGYTF

V gene: TRBV5-1
D gene: TRBD2
J gene: TRBJ2-1
clone size: few
CDR3 DNA: TGCGCCAGCATCCAGACTAGCGGGGCCCTGAATGAGCAGTTCTTC
CDR3 protein: CASIQTSGALNEQFF

V gene: TRBV6-9
D gene: -
J gene: TRBJ1-2
clone size: few
CDR3 DNA: TGTGCCAGCAGTTACTCTTGGTATGGCTACACCTTC
CDR3 protein: CASSYSWYGYTF

V gene: TRBV9
D gene: -
J gene: TRBJ2-5
clone size: few
CDR3 DNA: TGTGCCAGCAGCGTAGCGGGAGATCTAGAGACCCAGTACTTC
CDR3 protein: CASSVAGDLETQYF

V gene: TRBV7-9
D gene: TRBD1
J gene: TRBJ1-5
clone size: -
CDR3 DNA: TGTGCCAGCAGCTCACAGGGGACTGATCAGCCCCAGCATTTT
CDR3 protein: CASSSQGTDQPQHF

V gene: TRBV7-2
D gene: -
J gene: TRBJ2-2
clone size: many
CDR3 DNA: TGTGCCAGCAGCTCAAGGGTATTGGCCACCGGGGAGCTGTTTTTT
CDR3 protein: CASSSRVLATGELFF

V gene: TRBV10-3
D gene: TRBD2
J gene: TRBJ2-5
clone size: many
CDR3 DNA: TGTGCCATCACCAAGGGACTAGCGGGGGATCAAGAGACCCAGTACTTC
CDR3 protein: CAITKGLAGDQETQYF

V gene: TRBV20-1
D gene: -
J gene: TRBJ1-5
clone size: many
CDR3 DNA: TGCAGTGCTAGACTCGGGGTTCCTTCCAATCAGCCCCAGCATTTT
CDR3 protein: CSARLGVPSNQPQHF

V gene: TRBV27
D gene: -
J gene: TRBJ1-4
clone size: few
CDR3 DNA: TGTGCCAGCAGTATGGGGGGAAAGGCTAATGAAAAACTGTTTTTT
CDR3 protein: CASSMGGKANEKLFF

V gene: TRBV6-1
D gene: -
J gene: TRBJ2-1
clone size: -
CDR3 DNA: TGTGCCAGCGGGGCCTTAGGAGTTGGGAATGAGCAGTTCTTC
CDR3 protein: CASGALGVGNEQFF

V gene: TRBV5-1
D gene: TRBD2
J gene: TRBJ2-5
clone size: many
CDR3 DNA: TGCGCCAGCAGTCTCTCACTAGCGGAGAAGGGGACCCAGTACTTC
CDR3 protein: CASSLSLAEKGTQYF

V gene: TRBV5-1
D gene: -
J gene: TRBJ2-6
clone size: -
CDR3 DNA: TGCGCCAGCAGCAGAGTGAACCCTGGGGCCAACGTCCTGACTTTC
CDR3 protein: CASSRVNPGANVLTF

V gene: TRBV11-2
D gene: TRBD1
J gene: TRBJ2-5
clone size: -
CDR3 DNA: TGTGCCAGCAGCCCTCCGGGACAGGGGGCCCAAGAGACCCAGTACTTC
CDR3 protein: CASSPPGQGAQETQYF

V gene: TRBV18
D gene: -
J gene: TRBJ1-1
clone size: few
CDR3 DNA: TGTGCCAGCTCACCTGCGGCAGGGGCTTCGGGCACTGAAGCTTTCTTT
CDR3 protein: CASSPAAGASGTEAFF